This T cell receptor beta chain was observed in a study of a mutant IDH1 vaccine in newly diagnosed glioma (dated by TCRdb to the early 2020s). At the level of the whole study: Vaccination was initiated 4-6 weeks after radiotherapy alone, or concurrently with temozolomide cycles in the chemotherapy-containing groups. The week-35 safety follow-up was designated visit V12, and the week-47 end of study was designated visit V13. Of the approximately 34 treated patients, approximately 62% were male and roughly 38% were female, and a mean age of approximately 40 years was recorded. Prior to enrollment, patients had been given standard therapy consisting of radiotherapy alone, temozolomide alone, or radiochemotherapy with temozolomide, with the combination given to most patients. Peripheral blood was collected at six visits: V03 (baseline), V05, V07, V10, V12 and V13. For exploratory analyses, longitudinal TCRB deep sequencing was carried out in approximately 25 treated patients wherever samples were available. Results the study describes overall, beyond this receptor: PBMC samples for TCRB deep sequencing were selected based on availability. The authors noted that analyses of patient blood samples could not be reproduced because of sample limitations. Across multiple MHC alleles, vaccine-induced immune responses were seen in more than 80% of patients. No apparent relationship was observed between pseudoprogression and alterations in the top peripheral T cell clonotypes detected by TCRB sequencing.

V loses 5 bases, J loses 1 base, and the germline ends lie 6 bases apart. The CDR3, cysteine through phenylalanine, is 11 amino acids long. Only the CDR3 DNA is retained, 33 bases long and in frame from the first base. CDR1 DFQATT and CDR2 SNEGSKA were looked up in the germline V gene (reference sequence). Libraries were made using the immunoSEQ multiplex PCR assay. Rearranged TCR beta chain sequences were amplified using the hsTCRB Kit according to the manufacturer's protocol. An Illumina MiSeq was used to sequence the TCRB libraries. Concerning the study's data processing: The proprietary platform of the kit vendor was used for demultiplexing, trimming and gene mapping. Sourced from immuneACCESS, this table was stored by TCRdb with only in-frame sequences that have V and J called. A share of the clones is absent; for the studies checked, an unresolved V gene accounts for under half, and the remainder has no known explanation. V and J calls and clone size are those listed in that table; D and trimming were worked out from the DNA. Here the sample has tens of thousands of clones; 84% occur a single time. Of the sample, about 4% falls within the top ten clones.

About this clone itself: Its specific antigen is unknown. Per-base quality was not reported, and no clone a single base away is much larger than it.

The meaning of the sample's time point label: week 35, safety follow-up. Every vaccine dose consisted of 300 ug of a 20-mer mutant IDH1 peptide in Montanide, administered subcutaneously together with topical imiquimod. Eight vaccinations were administered to patients in weeks 1, 3, 5, 7, 11, 15, 19 and 23, corresponding to visits V03 through V10. Newly diagnosed WHO grade 3 or 4 IDH1-mutant astrocytomas showing loss of nuclear ATRX were present in the donors. The samples were drawn from NOA16, a multicentre, single-arm, open-label phase I trial in Germany that tested a mutant IDH1 peptide vaccine in humans for the first time. Genomic DNA for TCRB sequencing was extracted from EDTA blood using the DNeasy Blood and Tissue Kit.

The TCR comes from a man aged 30-40 years with glioma. The sample was PBMCs, taken from a glioma patient whose treatment included an IDH1 peptide vaccine. Rearrangement joined TRBV20-1 to TRBJ2-7, with no confidently assigned D gene. Here the CDR3 is given as CSAATSYEQYF. The DNA reads as follows: TGCAGTGCTGCGACGTCCTACGAGCAGTACTTC.